The 28 T cell receptor beta chains in this list originate from one sample, sequenced in a study of T cells in Graves' hyperthyroidism and ophthalmopathy. Using RNA transcripts as the source, TCR beta CDR3 regions were amplified. The HTBI primer set served for first-round RT-PCR of the TCR CDR3. TCRdb reanalysed the multiplex PCR reads using MiXCR and keeps one entry per CDR3 protein. The sample holds roughly 56,000 distinct CDR3 sequences, around half seen once. The specimen sequenced was blood. These receptors were obtained from a woman aged 25-40 years with Graves' ophthalmopathy.

The sample holds many counts of this clonotype. This may be a read error: a much more frequent sequence differs by one nucleotide. The CDR3 sequence is CAASRGGTSGSLETQYF. The CDR3 bases are TGTGCCGCCAGCAGAGGGGGGACTAGCGGGAGTTTGGAGACCCAGTACTTC. The gene calls are TRBV15 and TRBJ2-5; 14 nucleotides agree with TRBD2. The CDR3 contains 17 residues. Germline lookup yields CDR1 LNHNV and CDR2 YYDKDF (reference sequence).

This clonotype was found once. The CDR3 DNA sequence: TGTGCCAGCAGCGAGAGACTAGCGGCCTACAATGAGCAGTTCTTC. Protein sequence: CASSERLAAYNEQFF. V is TRBV9 and J is TRBJ2-1; 9 bases fit TRBD2. The CDR3 is 15 amino acids. Germline-derived CDR1 and CDR2 are SGDLS and YYNGEE. V lost 3 bases, J lost 2 bases, and 3 bases stayed unmatched.

Ten or more counts support this clonotype. The chain couples TRBV2 to TRBJ2-2, with a possible D match to TRBD1 (5 bases). V was clipped by 6 bases and J by 6 bases, with 8 bases between them. The CDR3 covers 12 residues. The V gene's germline CDR1 is SNHLY and CDR2 FYNNEI. CDR3 nucleotide sequence: TGTGCCAGCAGGACAGATTCCGGGGAGCTGTTTTTT. Translating gives CASRTDSGELFF.

The chain is built from TRBV2 and TRBJ2-7; 11 positions match TRBD1. CDR3 length equals 12 residues. V was pared by 10 bases and J by 7 bases, with 6 bases of the junction left unmatched. CDR1 and CDR2 (germline): SNHLY, FYNNEI. CDR3 protein: CATKDRGLEQYF. In nucleotides, the CDR3 is TGTGCCACAAAGGACAGGGGGCTTGAGCAGTACTTC.

In its sample, this clonotype is medium-sized. The rearrangement joins TRBV6-6 to TRBJ2-3, with TRBD2 matching over 8 bases. V lost 2 bases and J lost 2; bases outside the gene matches: 3. Germline V gives CDR1 MNHNY, CDR2 SVGAGI (reference sequence). The CDR3 runs to 15 residues. The DNA of the CDR3 is TGTGCCAGCAGTTACCCAGCGGGAGTCACAGATACGCAGTATTTT. This translates into CASSYPAGVTDTQYF.

The chain carries TRBV7-3 and TRBJ2-1, with TRBD2 identical over 7 bases. Germline V gene lookup returns CDR1 SGHTA and CDR2 FQGTGA. This CDR3 is built from 15 residues. The V segment lost 6 bases and the J segment 8 bases; nucleotides outside the gene matches: 13. The CDR3 sequence: CASREGRAIMDEQFF. In DNA, the CDR3 is TGTGCCAGCAGAGAGGGGAGGGCCATTATGGATGAGCAGTTCTTC.

In its sample, this clonotype was seen many times. This chain connects TRBV4-2 to TRBJ2-7, with D possibly being TRBD2 (5 bases). Germline CDR1 reads LGHNA; CDR2 reads YNFKEQ. The ends were cut back, 1 base at V and 5 bases at J, with 9 bases in the middle. The CDR3 consists of 13 residues. In DNA form, the CDR3 reads TGTGCCAGCAGCCAAGCTCTAGCCCACGAGCAGTACTTC. Its protein is CASSQALAHEQYF.

In its sample, this clonotype was seen many times. The chain joins TRBV19 to TRBJ1-5; 7 bases match TRBD1. There are 16 residues in the CDR3. CDR1 is LNHDA and CDR2 is SQIVND in the germline V gene (reference sequence). Trimming cost V 3 bases and J 2 bases; bases outside gene matches: 7. This CDR3 is CASSITGARGNQPQHF. The DNA of the CDR3 is TGTGCCAGTAGTATTACAGGGGCGCGGGGCAATCAGCCCCAGCATTTT. Drawing the rest from reference TRBV19 and TRBJ1-5, the complete variable domain is DGGITQSPKYLFRKEGQNVTLSCEQNLNHDAMYWYRQDPGQGLRLIYYSQIVNDFQKGDIAEGYSVSREKKESFPLTVTSAQKNPTAFYLCASSITGARGNQPQHFGDGTRLSIL.

There are many counts of this clonotype. The chain combines TRBV20-1 with TRBJ2-1, with TRBD1 matching 9 bases. Germline V gene data show CDR1 as DFQATT and CDR2 as SNEGSKA (reference sequence). The CDR3 covers 15 residues. The junction had 7 bases not matched to a gene; V was cut back by 5 bases and J by 2 bases. The CDR3 loop is CSAPGRQGAYNEQFF. The CDR3 DNA is TGCAGTGCTCCCGGTAGACAGGGGGCCTACAATGAGCAGTTCTTC.

As regards this clonotype: The junction differs from germline at one of its ends, possibly a read error. This rearrangement joins TRBV10-3 to TRBJ1-6; TRBD1 might be the D (5 bases). Germline V CDR1 and CDR2: ENHRY, SYGVKD. The CDR3 is made up of 15 amino acids. CDR3 bases: TGTGCCTTCAGTGTGTCGACAGAGTTCAACTCACCCCTCCACTTT. Residues: CAFSVSTEFNSPLHF.

This clonotype was observed at least ten times. The CDR3 loop is CASSLIIKQFF. DNA of the CDR3: TGTGCCAGCAGCCTAATAATAAAGCAGTTCTTC. The gene calls are TRBV7-2 and TRBJ2-1, with D unclear. CDR3 length: 11 amino acids. Per germline, CDR1 SGHTA and CDR2 FQGNSA. V was shortened by 5 bases and J by 11 bases, with 10 bases between the two germline ends. Supplemented by reference TRBV7-2 and TRBJ2-1, the full variable domain reads GAGVSQSPSNKVTEKGKDVELRCDPISGHTALYWYRQSLGQGLEFLIYFQGNSAPDKSGLPSDRFSAERTGGSVSTLTIQRTQQEDSAVYLCASSLIIKQFFGPGTRLTVL.

This clonotype was detected once. The chain is built from TRBV25-1 and TRBJ2-7, with 10 bases identical to TRBD2. This CDR3 contains 18 residues. Looked up from germline, CDR1 is MGHDK and CDR2 is SYGVNS. V trimming: 4 bases; J trimming: 3 bases; junction bases outside the gene matches: 15. CDR3 loop: CASSAPGRGLAPVYEQYF. In nucleotides, the CDR3 is TGTGCCAGCAGTGCTCCCGGTCGGGGACTAGCGCCCGTCTACGAGCAGTACTTC.

The chain uses TRBV7-3 and TRBJ1-5, with a weak D call TRBD1 (5 bases). V was trimmed by 2 bases and J by 11 bases, leaving 16 bases between them. Looked up from germline, CDR1 is SGHTA and CDR2 is FQGTGA. There are 14 residues in the CDR3. CDR3 bases: TGTGCCAGCAGCTTACTTGGGACGCAAGAGACCCAGCATTTT. Translated, it gives CASSLLGTQETQHF. The variable domain in full, completed from reference TRBV7-3 and TRBJ1-5, reads GAGVSQTPSNKVTEKGKYVELRCDPISGHTALYWYRQSLGQGPEFLIYFQGTGAADDSGLPNDRFFAVRPEGSVSTLKIQRTERGDSAVYLCASSLLGTQETQHFGDGTRLSIL.

This clonotype was recorded at least ten times. The chain combines TRBV20-1 with TRBJ1-3; D unclear. V dropped 2 bases and J dropped 1 base, with 15 bases sitting between them. CDR1 DFQATT and CDR2 SNEGSKA come from the germline V gene (reference sequence). The CDR3 is 16 amino acids. CDR3 DNA sequence: TGCAGTGCTAGACGGGAGGGAATAGATTCTGGAAACACCATATATTTT. This sequence encodes CSARREGIDSGNTIYF.

The J gene is TRBJ2-5, the V gene TRBV2; TRBD2 agrees at 14 bases. Trimming at V came to 10 bases and at J to 10 bases, leaving 8 bases not matched to a gene. The germline gives CDR1 SNHLY, CDR2 FYNNEI. This CDR3 has 13 residues. The CDR3 sequence: CATEPTSGRVQYF. CDR3 coding DNA: TGTGCCACCGAACCGACTAGCGGGAGGGTCCAGTACTTC.

This clonotype was detected once. This chain links TRBV25-1 with TRBJ2-3; 10 bases fit TRBD2. Germline CDR1 is MGHDK and CDR2 is SYGVNS. The CDR3 is made up of 14 amino acids. J lost 3 bases, V lost 7 bases, and 4 bases had no gene match. The CDR3 sequence: CASTLAGGTDTQYF. The CDR3 DNA follows: TGTGCCAGCACCTTAGCGGGAGGTACAGATACGCAGTATTTT.

The gene calls are TRBV30 and TRBJ1-3; 9 nucleotides line up with TRBD1. Germline loops: CDR1 GTSNPN, CDR2 SVGIG (reference sequence). This CDR3 comprises 14 residues. J was trimmed by 8 bases and V by 3 bases; bases with no gene match: 8. The CDR3 is CAWRRTGVVDTIYF. CDR3 in DNA: TGTGCCTGGAGACGGACAGGGGTGGTAGACACCATATATTTT.

As for this clonotype: A much bigger clone sits one base away, suggesting this may be a read error. V gene TRBV28 combines with J gene TRBJ1-1; D is possibly TRBD1 (5 bases). V was pared by 6 bases and J by 7 bases, with 15 bases between. CDR3 length: 13 amino acids. From germline, CDR1 is MDHEN and CDR2 SYDVKM. In nucleotides, the CDR3 is TGTGCCAGCAGACTGGGACGGGGAAATGAAGCTTTCTTT. This encodes CASRLGRGNEAFF.

Concerning this clonotype itself: At one boundary the junction diverges from the germline segment, which might be a read error. The chain joins TRBV5-4 to TRBJ2-3, with 13 bases that match TRBD2. The germline gives CDR1 SGHNT, CDR2 YYREEE (reference sequence). This CDR3 has 16 amino acids. The CDR3: CASSQGLAGASGTRYF. The CDR3 DNA sequence: TGTGCCAGCAGCCAAGGACTAGCGGGAGCATCAGGTACGCGGTATTTT.

Regarding this clonotype: Possible read error: a much larger clone is one base away. The V gene is TRBV27, the J gene TRBJ2-7; D gene ambiguous. The CDR3 contains 14 residues. CDR1 is MNHEY, CDR2 SMNVEV, per germline (reference sequence). The V gene lost 1 base and the J gene lost 8 bases, with 15 bases spanning the gap. The CDR3 loop is CASSLYGVRLKQYF. As DNA, the CDR3 is TGTGCCAGCAGTTTATATGGGGTGCGTCTGAAGCAGTACTTC.

There are many counts of this clonotype. The rearrangement links TRBV6-1 to TRBJ2-5, with D tentatively TRBD2 (5 bases). The CDR3 runs 13 residues. V lost 2 bases and J 5 bases, leaving 9 bases between the germline ends. Germline assignment: CDR1 MNHNS and CDR2 SASEGT. CDR3 loop: CASSESPGETQYF. The CDR3, as DNA: TGTGCCAGCAGTGAAAGTCCGGGGGAGACCCAGTACTTC.

To note about this clonotype: At one end, the junction sequence differs from germline, possibly due to a read error. The chain recombines TRBV6-1 with TRBJ2-1; TRBD2 aligns across 11 bases. CDR1 is MNHNS, CDR2 SASEGT, per germline. The CDR3 is 13 amino acids. The CDR3 region has the DNA TGTGCCGGGGGACTAGCGGATTGGAATGAGCAGTCCTTC. It yields the protein CAGGLADWNEQSF.

This clonotype was observed a single time. This chain connects TRBV28 to TRBJ1-1, with TRBD1 matching over 9 bases. CDR3 length: 14 residues. Per the germline V gene, CDR1 is MDHEN and CDR2 is SYDVKM. V lost 8 bases and J lost 6; bases outside the gene matches: 10. The CDR3 DNA follows: TGTGCCAGCGATACAAAGGGACAGGGCCCTGAAGCTTTCTTT. The encoded protein is CASDTKGQGPEAFF.

This clonotype was seen ten or more times. The chain has TRBV20-1 and TRBJ2-5, with 7 bases fitting TRBD2. CDR3 length equals 13 residues. The J segment lost 6 bases and the V segment lost 5 bases, leaving 9 bases of the junction unmatched. Germline CDR1 DFQATT, CDR2 SNEGSKA (reference sequence). CDR3 sequence (DNA): TGCAGTGCTGGGGGGGGTGGTAGAAAGACCCAGTACTTC. Protein sequence: CSAGGGGRKTQYF.

On this clonotype: This clone may be a read error of a much larger clone one base away. The chain links TRBV27 to TRBJ2-7, with TRBD2 identical over 10 bases. From germline, CDR1 is MNHEY and CDR2 SMNVEV (reference sequence). The CDR3 has 15 residues. The CDR3 spells CAGSLSLAGAGEQYF. CDR3 sequence (DNA): TGTGCCGGCAGTTTATCGCTAGCGGGAGCGGGCGAGCAGTACTTC.

The rearrangement uses TRBV10-3 and TRBJ1-5; D perhaps matches TRBD1 (5 bases). V lost 8 bases and J lost 0, with 8 bases in between. There are 13 residues in the CDR3. Germline V gene lookup returns CDR1 ENHRY and CDR2 SYGVKD. CDR3 coding DNA: TGTGCCATCTGTCAGGGTAGCAATCAGCCCCAGCATTTT. It is translated as CAICQGSNQPQHF.

This clonotype has a handful of counts. The chain combines TRBV28 with TRBJ1-1; perhaps TRBD1 as D (6 bases). V was shortened by 1 base and J by 5 bases, with 11 bases between the two germline ends. The CDR3 extends over 14 amino acids. Per the germline V gene, CDR1 is MDHEN and CDR2 is SYDVKM. The CDR3 DNA sequence: TGTGCCAGCAGTTTATACGGGGGCGGGACTGAAGCTTTCTTT. It specifies CASSLYGGGTEAFF.

The J gene is TRBJ2-5, the V gene TRBV4-1; maybe TRBD2 (5 bases). There are 17 residues in the CDR3. V was clipped by 1 base and J by 2 bases, with 17 bases between them. CDR1 is MGHRA, CDR2 YSYEKL, per germline. The CDR3 loop is CASSQAGGGSEQETQYF. Written as DNA, the CDR3 is TGCGCCAGCAGCCAAGCAGGCGGCGGGTCGGAGCAAGAGACCCAGTACTTC.